Listed below are T cell receptor beta chains from one sample, sequenced in a study of shared clonotypes between healthy human individuals. Sequencing used immunoSEQ multiplex PCR; TCRdb keeps in-frame clones, though not all of them. Of about 190,000 clones listed, approximately 70% are singletons. Sequenced sample: memory CD4+ T cells sorted from blood. Source of these receptors: a man aged 25 to 45 in good health. The CDR3 runs from the conserved cysteine through the conserved F or W. Fields, in order: D gene, J gene, V gene, clone size, CDR3 DNA, CDR3 protein. D genes are given only for firm matches. A row's size may be missing; if present it is once, few, many or a size class.

>.|TRBJ2-1|TRBV29-1|.
TGCAGCGTTGGTTCTGACTACAATGAGCAGTTCTTC
CSVGSDYNEQFF
>.|TRBJ2-3|TRBV5-1|few
TGCGCCAGCAGCCCGGGCGGGGGCCCAGATACGCAGTATTTT
CASSPGGGPDTQYF
>.|TRBJ1-1|TRBV6-4|.
TGTGCCAGCAGCGCCACAGTTCAGAACACTGAAGCTTTCTTT
CASSATVQNTEAFF
>.|TRBJ1-1|TRBV7-2|.
TGTGCCAGCAGCTTAAGTTCGGGGAACACTGAAGCTTTCTTT
CASSLSSGNTEAFF
>.|TRBJ1-1|TRBV5-6|.
TGTGCCAGCAGCAGGCGGACAGAGGAGAACACTGAAGCTTTCTTT
CASSRRTEENTEAFF
>TRBD2|TRBJ2-7|TRBV6-5|.
TGTGCCAGCAGGACCTTTAGCGGGAGCACCTACGAGCAGTACTTC
CASRTFSGSTYEQYF
>TRBD1|TRBJ2-3|TRBV5-1|.
TGCGCCAGCAGCTTGGAAGGGGGCGGTGTAGATACGCAGTATTTT
CASSLEGGGVDTQYF
>.|TRBJ2-3|TRBV10-2|many
TGCGCCAGCTTTGCGGAAGGGACGACCGATAGCACAGATACGCAGTATTTT
CASFAEGTTDSTDTQYF
>TRBD1|TRBJ2-3|TRBV7-3|.
TGTGCCAGCAGCCGAGCCGACAGGGGCTCGGATACGCAGTATTTT
CASSRADRGSDTQYF
>.|TRBJ2-7|TRBV7-2|.
TGTGCCAGCAGGGACGGATACGAGCAGTACTTC
CASRDGYEQYF
>TRBD1|TRBJ2-7|TRBV5-1|.
TGCGCCAGCAGCGCCCTGGACAGGGCCATCTACGAGCAGTACTTC
CASSALDRAIYEQYF